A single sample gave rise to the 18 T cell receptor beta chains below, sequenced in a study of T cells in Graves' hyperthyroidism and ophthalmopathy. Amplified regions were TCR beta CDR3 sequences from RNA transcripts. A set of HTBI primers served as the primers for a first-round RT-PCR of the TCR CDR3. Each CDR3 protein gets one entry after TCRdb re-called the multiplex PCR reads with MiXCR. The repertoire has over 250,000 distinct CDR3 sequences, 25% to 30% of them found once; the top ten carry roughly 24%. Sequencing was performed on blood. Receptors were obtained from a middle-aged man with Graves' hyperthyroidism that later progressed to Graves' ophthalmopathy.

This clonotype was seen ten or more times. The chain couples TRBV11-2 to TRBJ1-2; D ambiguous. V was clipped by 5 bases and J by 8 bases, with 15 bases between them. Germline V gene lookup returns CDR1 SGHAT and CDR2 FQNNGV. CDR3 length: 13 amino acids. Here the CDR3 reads CASSPWNYGGYTF. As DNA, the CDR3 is TGTGCCAGCAGCCCGTGGAATTACGGGGGCTACACCTTC. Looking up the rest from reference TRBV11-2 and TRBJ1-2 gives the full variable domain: EAGVAQSPRYKIIEKRQSVAFWCNPISGHATLYWYQQILGQGPKLLIQFQNNGVVDDSQLPKDRFSAERLKGVDSTLKIQPAKLEDSAVYLCASSPWNYGGYTFGSGTRLTVV.

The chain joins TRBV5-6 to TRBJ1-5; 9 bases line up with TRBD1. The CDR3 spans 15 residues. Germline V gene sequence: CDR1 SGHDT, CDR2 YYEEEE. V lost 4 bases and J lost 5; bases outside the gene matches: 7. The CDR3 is CASSPGTGPDQPQHF. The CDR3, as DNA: TGTGCCAGCAGCCCCGGGACAGGGCCCGATCAGCCCCAGCATTTT.

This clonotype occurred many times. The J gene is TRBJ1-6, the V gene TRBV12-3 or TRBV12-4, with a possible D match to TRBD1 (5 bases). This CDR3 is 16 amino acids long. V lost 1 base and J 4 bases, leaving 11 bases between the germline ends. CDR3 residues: CASSLGSRVYNSPLHF. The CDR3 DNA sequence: TGTGCCAGCAGTTTAGGGTCCAGGGTATATAATTCACCCCTCCACTTT.

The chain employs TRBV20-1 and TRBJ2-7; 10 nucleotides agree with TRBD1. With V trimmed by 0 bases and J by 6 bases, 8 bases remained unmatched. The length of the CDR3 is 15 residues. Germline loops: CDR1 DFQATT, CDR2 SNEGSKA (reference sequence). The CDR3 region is CSARDLGQGMSEQYF. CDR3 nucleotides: TGCAGTGCTAGAGATCTGGGACAGGGGATGAGCGAGCAGTACTTC.

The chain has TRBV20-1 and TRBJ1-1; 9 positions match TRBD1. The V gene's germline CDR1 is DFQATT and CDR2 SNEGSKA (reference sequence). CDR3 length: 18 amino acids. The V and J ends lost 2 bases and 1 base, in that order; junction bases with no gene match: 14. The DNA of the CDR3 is TGCAGTGCTAGATCACACGGGACAGGGTATCACCAGAACACTGAAGCTTTCTTT. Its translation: CSARSHGTGYHQNTEAFF.

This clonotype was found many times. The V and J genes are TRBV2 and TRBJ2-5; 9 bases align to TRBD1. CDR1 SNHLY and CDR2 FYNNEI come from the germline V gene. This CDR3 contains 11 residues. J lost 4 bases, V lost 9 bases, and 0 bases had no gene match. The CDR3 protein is CARDRGETQYF. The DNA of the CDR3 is TGTGCCAGGGACAGGGGAGAGACCCAGTACTTC.

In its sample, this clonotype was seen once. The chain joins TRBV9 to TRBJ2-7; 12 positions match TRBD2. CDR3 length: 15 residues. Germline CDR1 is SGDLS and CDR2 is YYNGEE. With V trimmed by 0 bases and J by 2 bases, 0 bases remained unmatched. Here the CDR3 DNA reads TGTGCCAGCAGCGTAGGACTAGCGGGGGCCTACGAGCAGTACTTC. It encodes CASSVGLAGAYEQYF.

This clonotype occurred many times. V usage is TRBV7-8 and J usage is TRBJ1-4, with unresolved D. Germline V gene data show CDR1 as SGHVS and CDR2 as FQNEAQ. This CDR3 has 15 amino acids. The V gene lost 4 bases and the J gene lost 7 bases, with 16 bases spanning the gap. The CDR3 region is CASSSREGNFEKLFF. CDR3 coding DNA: TGTGCCAGCAGCTCCCGGGAAGGGAATTTTGAAAAACTGTTTTTT.

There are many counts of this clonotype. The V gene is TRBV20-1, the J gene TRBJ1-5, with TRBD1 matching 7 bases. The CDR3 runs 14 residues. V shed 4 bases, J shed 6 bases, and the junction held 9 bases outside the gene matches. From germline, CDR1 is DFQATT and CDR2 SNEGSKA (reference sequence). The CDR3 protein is CSATWTGKRQPQHF. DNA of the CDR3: TGCAGTGCTACCTGGACAGGCAAGCGTCAGCCCCAGCATTTT.

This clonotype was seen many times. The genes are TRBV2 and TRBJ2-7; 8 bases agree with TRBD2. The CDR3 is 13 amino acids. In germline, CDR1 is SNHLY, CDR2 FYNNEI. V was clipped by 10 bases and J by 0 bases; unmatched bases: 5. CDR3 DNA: TGTGCCACCCCGACTAGCGCCTCCTACGAGCAGTACTTC. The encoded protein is CATPTSASYEQYF.

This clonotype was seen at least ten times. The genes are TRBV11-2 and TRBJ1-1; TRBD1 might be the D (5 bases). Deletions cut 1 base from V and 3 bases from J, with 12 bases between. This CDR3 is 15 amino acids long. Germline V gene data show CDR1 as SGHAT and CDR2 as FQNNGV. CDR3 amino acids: CASSLGQGGHTEAFF. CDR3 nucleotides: TGTGCCAGCAGCTTAGGCCAGGGAGGGCACACTGAAGCTTTCTTT. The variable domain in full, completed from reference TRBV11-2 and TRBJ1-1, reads EAGVAQSPRYKIIEKRQSVAFWCNPISGHATLYWYQQILGQGPKLLIQFQNNGVVDDSQLPKDRFSAERLKGVDSTLKIQPAKLEDSAVYLCASSLGQGGHTEAFFGQGTRLTVV.

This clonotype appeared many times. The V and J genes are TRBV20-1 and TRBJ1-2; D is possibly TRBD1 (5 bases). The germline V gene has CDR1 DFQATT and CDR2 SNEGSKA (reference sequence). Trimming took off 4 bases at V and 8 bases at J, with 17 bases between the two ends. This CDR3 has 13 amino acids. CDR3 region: CSAIPQGPRGYTF. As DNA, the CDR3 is TGCAGTGCTATCCCCCAGGGACCTCGAGGCTACACCTTC.

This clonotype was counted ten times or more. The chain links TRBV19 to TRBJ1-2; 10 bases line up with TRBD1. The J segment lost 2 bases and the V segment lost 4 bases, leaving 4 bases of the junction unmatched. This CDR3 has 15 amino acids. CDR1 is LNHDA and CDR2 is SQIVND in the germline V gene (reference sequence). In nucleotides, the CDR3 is TGTGCCAGTAGTACACCGGGACAGGGGAACTATGGCTACACCTTC. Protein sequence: CASSTPGQGNYGYTF.

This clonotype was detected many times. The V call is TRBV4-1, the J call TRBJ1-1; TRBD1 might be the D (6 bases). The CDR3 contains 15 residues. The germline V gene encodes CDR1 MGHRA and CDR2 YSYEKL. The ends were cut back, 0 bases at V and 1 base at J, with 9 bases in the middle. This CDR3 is CASSQEGGQNTEAFF. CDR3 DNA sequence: TGCGCCAGCAGCCAAGAAGGGGGACAGAACACTGAAGCTTTCTTT.

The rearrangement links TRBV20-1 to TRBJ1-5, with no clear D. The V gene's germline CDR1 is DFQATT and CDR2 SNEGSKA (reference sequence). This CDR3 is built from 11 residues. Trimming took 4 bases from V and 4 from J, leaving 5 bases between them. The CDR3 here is CSATLNQPQHF. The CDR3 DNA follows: TGCAGTGCTACCCTGAATCAGCCCCAGCATTTT.

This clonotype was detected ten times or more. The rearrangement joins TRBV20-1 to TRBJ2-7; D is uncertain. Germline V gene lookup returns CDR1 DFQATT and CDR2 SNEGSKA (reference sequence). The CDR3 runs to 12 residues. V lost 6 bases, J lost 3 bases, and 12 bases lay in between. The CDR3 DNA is TGCAGTGCCCCTATCACAGTCTACGAGCAGTACTTC. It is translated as CSAPITVYEQYF.

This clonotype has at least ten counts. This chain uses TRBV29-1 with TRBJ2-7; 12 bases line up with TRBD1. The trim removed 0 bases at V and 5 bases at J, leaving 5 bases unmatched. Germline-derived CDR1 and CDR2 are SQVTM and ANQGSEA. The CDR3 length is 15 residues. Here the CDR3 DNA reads TGCAGCGTTGAAGATCGGGGGACAGGGGGCGACGAGCAGTACTTC. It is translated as CSVEDRGTGGDEQYF.

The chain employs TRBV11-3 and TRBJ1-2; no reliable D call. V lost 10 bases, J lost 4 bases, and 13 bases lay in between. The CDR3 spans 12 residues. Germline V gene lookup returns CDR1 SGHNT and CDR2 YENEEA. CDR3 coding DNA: TGTGCCACCTCTTGGATCCTCTATGGCTACACCTTC. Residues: CATSWILYGYTF.